This TCR beta chain is drawn from a study of siplizumab effects on memory and regulatory T cells. The assay was immunoSEQ multiplex PCR, and TCRdb's table has in-frame clones only and misses some. The sample includes about 100,000 clones, more than 85% of them seen just once. Trimming took off 0 bases at V and 9 bases at J, with 16 bases between the two ends. Germline CDR1 reads SGDLS; CDR2 reads YYNGEE. The CDR3 is 15 residues long. Regarding the study as a whole: Alloreactive sequences tracing back to unstimulated CD4+ memory cells were significantly reduced by siplizumab.

Points on this clone: Its antigen remains unknown.

The sequenced material came from CD4+ T cells sorted from blood. The clonotype comes from a human donor in good health. Some clones in this sample may be carry-over from other donors' samples. V usage is TRBV9 and J usage is TRBJ1-5; weak D call: TRBD1 (6 bases). The CDR3 here is CASSVDPRGLGPQHF. In nucleotides, the CDR3 is TGTGCCAGCAGCGTAGATCCCAGGGGCCTGGGGCCCCAGCATTTT. Full variable domain (outside the CDR3, taken from reference TRBV9 and TRBJ1-5): DSGVTQTPKHLITATGQRVTLRCSPRSGDLSVYWYQQSLDQGLQFLIQYYNGEERAKGNILERFSAQQFPDLHSELNLSSLELGDSALYFCASSVDPRGLGPQHFGDGTRLSIL.